The 18 T cell receptor beta chains listed next were all sequenced from one sample in a study of T-cell reconstitution after alpha-beta-depleted transplantation in children. Construction of the TCRbeta library involved unique molecular identifiers. MiXCR, applied by TCRdb to the PCR reads, yields one record per CDR3 protein. Among around 380,000 distinct CDR3 sequences listed, roughly 11% were seen once. The sample in question was PBMCs from the stem cell graft donor, obtained from the stem cell graft. The origin of the receptors is a human donor who donated a stem cell graft to a child with acute myeloid leukemia.

In its sample, this clonotype was seen a few times. The chain couples TRBV7-3 to TRBJ2-7, with 12 bases that match TRBD1. This CDR3 is built from 14 residues. Germline V gives CDR1 SGHTA, CDR2 FQGTGA. J gave up 7 bases and V 5 bases, and 6 bases lay outside the gene matches. In nucleotides, the CDR3 is TGTGCCAGCAGCCCTGGGACAGGGGGCTGGGAGCAGTACGTC. The encoded protein is CASSPGTGGWEQYV.

The rearrangement joins TRBV12-3 or TRBV12-4 to TRBJ1-6; weak D call: TRBD1 (6 bases). This CDR3 comprises 14 residues. The V gene lost 3 bases and the J gene lost 8 bases, with 11 bases spanning the gap. The CDR3 bases are TGTGCCAGCAGTTTCTTCAGGGGCGATTCACCCCTCCACTTT. This translates into CASSFFRGDSPLHF.

The table lists this clonotype with a few counts. V gene TRBV20-1 combines with J gene TRBJ2-4, with 10 bases identical to TRBD2. The CDR3 totals 19 residues. CDR1 and CDR2 from the germline V gene are DFQATT and SNEGSKA (reference sequence). The V segment lost 0 bases and the J segment 0 bases; nucleotides outside the gene matches: 11. CDR3 coding DNA: TGCAGTGCTAGAGAGGACGGGCTAGCGGGGGCCCTAGCCAAAAACATTCAGTACTTC. Amino acids: CSAREDGLAGALAKNIQYF.

This clonotype was recorded a few times. This chain links TRBV4-3 with TRBJ2-5, with D perhaps matching TRBD2 (6 bases). Germline V gene data show CDR1 as LGHNA and CDR2 as YSLEER. This CDR3 region has 16 residues. Trimming stripped 3 bases from V and 5 bases from J, with 19 bases between. The CDR3 here is CASSHQRDSGAETQYF. CDR3 DNA sequence: TGCGCCAGCAGCCACCAAAGGGACTCCGGAGCGGAGACCCAGTACTTC.

Note on this clonotype: A much larger clone sits a single nucleotide away, making a read error possible. V and J are TRBV5-1 and TRBJ2-3, with D perhaps matching TRBD1 or TRBD2 (5 bases each). The CDR3 contains 15 residues. Germline assignment: CDR1 SGHRS and CDR2 YFSETQ. The CDR3 DNA reads TGCGCCAGCAGCTCAAGGGACCAAAGCACATATACGCAGTATTTT. Residues: CASSSRDQSTYTQYF.

The chain links TRBV12-3 or TRBV12-4 to TRBJ2-2, with 8 bases that match TRBD2. The length of the CDR3 is 17 residues. J was trimmed by 1 base and V by 3 bases; bases with no gene match: 7. DNA of the CDR3: TGTGCCAGCAGTTTTCCTCGCGGGGGGCGGAACACCGGGGAGCTGTTTTTT. Protein product: CASSFPRGGRNTGELFF.

This clonotype has a handful of counts. This CDR3 is CASSLGFTSGANEQFF. CDR3 DNA: TGTGCCAGCAGCTTAGGTTTCACTAGCGGGGCAAATGAGCAGTTCTTC. The chain carries TRBV7-3 and TRBJ2-1; 10 bases align to TRBD2. Germline values: CDR1 SGHTA, CDR2 FQGTGA. The CDR3 spans 16 residues. V shed 2 bases and J 7 bases; nucleotides not matched to a gene: 8.

There are a few counts of this clonotype. CDR3 nucleotides: TGCAGTGCTAGAGAAGTAGCGGGAGTTATGAGAGGCTCCTACGAGCAGTACTTC. Translating gives CSAREVAGVMRGSYEQYF. The chain has TRBV20-1 and TRBJ2-7; 9 nucleotides line up with TRBD2. There are 18 residues in the CDR3. With V trimmed by 0 bases and J by 0 bases, 12 bases remained unmatched. Germline CDR1 reads DFQATT; CDR2 reads SNEGSKA (reference sequence).

This clonotype was seen just once. This chain links TRBV2 with TRBJ2-3; D is uncertain. From germline, CDR1 is SNHLY and CDR2 FYNNEI. This CDR3 comprises 14 residues. V dropped 4 bases and J dropped 4 bases, with 12 bases sitting between them. CDR3 sequence (DNA): TGTGCCAGCAGTGCGGGCAGCTCGCCAGATACGCAGTATTTT. Its translation: CASSAGSSPDTQYF.

This clonotype was observed a handful of times. The chain joins TRBV5-1 to TRBJ2-4; weak D call: TRBD1 (5 bases). Germline V gene data show CDR1 as SGHRS and CDR2 as YFSETQ. The CDR3 covers 13 residues. Deletions cut 2 bases from V and 5 bases from J, with 8 bases between. The CDR3 DNA sequence: TGCGCCAGCAGCTTCGGACATCAAAACATTCAGTACTTC. Its translation is CASSFGHQNIQYF.

This chain joins TRBV6-4 and TRBJ2-7; 8 positions match TRBD1. The CDR3 loop spans 16 amino acids. The trim removed 2 bases at V and 0 bases at J, leaving 6 bases unmatched. The V gene's germline CDR1 is MRHNA and CDR2 SNTAGT. CDR3 in amino acids: CASSDTTGGHSYEQYF. CDR3 nucleotide sequence: TGTGCCAGCAGTGACACTACAGGGGGTCACTCCTACGAGCAGTACTTC.

In this sample, this clonotype turned up a few times. The chain joins TRBV6-1 to TRBJ2-3; 7 bases match TRBD2. Trimming cost V 6 bases and J 2 bases; bases outside gene matches: 14. The CDR3 length is 17 residues. CDR1 is MNHNS, CDR2 SASEGT, per germline. The CDR3 DNA reads as TGTGCCAGCAGCCAAAGCTCCAGGGCGGGAGCCACAGATACGCAGTATTTT. The encoded protein is CASSQSSRAGATDTQYF.

In its sample, this clonotype was seen a few times. The chain links TRBV30 to TRBJ2-1; D is uncertain. V lost 5 bases and J 6 bases, leaving 11 bases between the germline ends. This CDR3 is 12 amino acids long. Germline V CDR1 and CDR2: GTSNPN, SVGIG (reference sequence). Here the CDR3 DNA reads TGTGCCTGGCGGAACGGACGCAATGAGCAGTTCTTC. This encodes CAWRNGRNEQFF.

J is TRBJ1-1 and V is TRBV29-1, with TRBD1 as a possible D gene (5 bases). Germline CDR1 SQVTM, CDR2 ANQGSEA. The CDR3 extends over 14 amino acids. Trimming pared 4 bases from V and 4 bases from J, leaving 16 bases between. The CDR3 nucleotides are TGCAGCGTTGCTTTGATAGGGGTTCGCACTGAAGCTTTCTTT. Translating it yields CSVALIGVRTEAFF. Drawing the rest from reference TRBV29-1 and TRBJ1-1, the complete variable domain is SAVISQKPSRDICQRGTSLTIQCQVDSQVTMMFWYRQQPGQSLTLIATANQGSEATYESGFVIDKFPISRPNLTFSTLTVSNMSPEDSSIYLCSVALIGVRTEAFFGQGTRLTVV.

The table lists this clonotype with a few counts. The V call is TRBV3-1, the J call TRBJ2-7; weak D call: TRBD2 (6 bases). The CDR3 extends over 13 amino acids. Between the trimmed V and J ends, which lost 0 bases and 3 bases, there was a span of 6 bases. From germline, CDR1 is LGHDT and CDR2 YNNKEL (reference sequence). The chain's CDR3 is CASSQEGGYEQYV. CDR3 nucleotide sequence: TGTGCCAGCAGCCAAGAGGGGGGCTACGAGCAGTACGTC.

This clonotype showed up just a few times. At one of its ends the junction is not consistent with the germline gene, which may arise from a read error. J is TRBJ2-1 and V is TRBV7-7; maybe TRBD1 (6 bases). This CDR3 contains 15 residues. CDR1 SSHAT and CDR2 FNYEAQ come from the germline V gene (reference sequence). CDR3 DNA: TGTGCTAGCAGCCCAACAGGGTCCCTTTACAATGAGCAGTTCTTC. Its protein is CASSPTGSLYNEQFF.

A word on this clonotype: The junction shows a germline mismatch at one end, possibly a read error. V usage is TRBV3-1 and J usage is TRBJ1-1; D possibly corresponds to TRBD1 (5 bases). CDR1 and CDR2 (germline): LGHDT, YNNKEL (reference sequence). The CDR3 consists of 14 residues. The CDR3 is CASSQDTLITGTNF. The CDR3 bases are TGTGCCAGCAGCCAAGACACCCTGATAACCGGGACCAACTTT.

In regard to this clonotype: At one end, the junction sequence differs from germline, possibly due to a read error. The gene calls are TRBV6-2 or TRBV6-3 and TRBJ2-1; 11 bases fit TRBD2. This CDR3 is built from 17 residues. Germline CDR1 and CDR2: MNHEY and SVGEGT. The CDR3 DNA reads TGTGCCAGCACTTACATTAGCGGGAGGGCCGGGTACAATGACCAGTTCTTC. Translating it yields CASTYISGRAGYNDQFF.